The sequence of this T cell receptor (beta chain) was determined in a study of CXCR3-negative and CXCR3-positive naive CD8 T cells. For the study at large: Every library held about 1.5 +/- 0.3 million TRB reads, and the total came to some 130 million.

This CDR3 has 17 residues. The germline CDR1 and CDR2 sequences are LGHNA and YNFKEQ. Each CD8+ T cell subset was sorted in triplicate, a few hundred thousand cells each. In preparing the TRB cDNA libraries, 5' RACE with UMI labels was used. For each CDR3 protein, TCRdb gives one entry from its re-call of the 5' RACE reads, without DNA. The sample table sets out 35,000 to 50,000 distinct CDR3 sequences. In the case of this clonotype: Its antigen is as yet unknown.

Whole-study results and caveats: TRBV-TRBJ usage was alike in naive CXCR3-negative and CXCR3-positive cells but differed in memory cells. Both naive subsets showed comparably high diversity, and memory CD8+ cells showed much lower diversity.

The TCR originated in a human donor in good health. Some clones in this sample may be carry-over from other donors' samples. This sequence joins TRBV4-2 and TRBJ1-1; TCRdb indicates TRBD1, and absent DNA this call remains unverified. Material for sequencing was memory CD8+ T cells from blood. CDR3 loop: CASSQGLGQLMNTEAFF.